Listed below are T cell receptor beta chains from one sample, sequenced in a study of control samples from healthy donors and cancer patients. TCRdb keeps only in-frame clones here, not all; method: immunoSEQ multiplex PCR. The sample has tens of thousands of clones, 90% to 95% seen once. Sequenced material: blood. The source of these receptors is a young man in good health. Both conserved end residues are part of each CDR3. Clone size, where shown, is once, few, many, or a class for clones that have expanded.

TRBV7-6	-	TRBJ1-1	CASSQGIEGRYTEAFF
TRBV6-6	-	TRBJ2-1	CASSYSPSGRDEQFF
TRBV7-2	-	TRBJ2-1	CASSLTTSGEQFF
TRBV9	-	TRBJ2-7	CASSVSGSSAYEQYF
TRBV14	-	TRBJ2-7	CASSQGQGPYEQYF
TRBV19	-	TRBJ2-1	CASNWRGPGGMDEQFF
TRBV7-2	-	TRBJ2-4	CASSLEAAARIQYF
TRBV7-9	once	TRBJ1-2	CASSLDHYGYTF
TRBV6-6	-	TRBJ1-1	CASREGWDTEAFF
TRBV6-6	-	TRBJ1-5	CANSAMGQPQHF
TRBV30	-	TRBJ2-1	CATQDSYNEQFF
TRBV19	-	TRBJ1-2	CASSIRGGRNNYGYTF
TRBV27	-	TRBJ1-1	CASSFQGHTEAFF
TRBV7-3	-	TRBJ2-5	CASSKQGGHQETQYF
TRBV12-3/TRBV12-4	-	TRBJ1-2	CASSPGTGYGYTF
TRBV10-2	-	TRBJ2-1	CASRRRLAGDNEQFF
TRBV5-6	once	TRBJ1-1	CASSLTTGGMTEAFF
TRBV6-5	once	TRBJ2-7	CASNLAQGTVYEQYF
TRBV19	-	TRBJ1-1	CASSTGGGNTEAFF
TRBV27	-	TRBJ2-5	CASSGGTGVAETQYF
TRBV30	-	TRBJ1-3	CAWTENLGNTIYF
TRBV6-5	-	TRBJ1-1	CASTAGASTEAFF
TRBV29-1	once	TRBJ2-1	CSVVNPGGRAYNEQFF
TRBV4-1	-	TRBJ2-3	CASSLTGQGATDTQYF
TRBV27	-	TRBJ2-7	CASSLATGTYEQYF
TRBV3-1/TRBV3-2	-	TRBJ2-2	CASGGREAYTGELFF
TRBV6-1	-	TRBJ1-1	CASSDGQGNTEAFF
TRBV30	-	TRBJ1-2	CAWRDSYGYTF
TRBV9	once	TRBJ2-7	CASSPGLGVYEQYF
TRBV6-6	-	TRBJ2-3	CASRLGTGADTQYF
TRBV7-9	-	TRBJ2-5	CASSFMIRETQYF
TRBV28	-	TRBJ1-3	CASRTWTGGRMSGNTIYF
TRBV19	-	TRBJ2-2	CATVRWASGRGDTGELFF
TRBV6-1	-	TRBJ2-3	CASSELAGVTDTQYF
TRBV28	-	TRBJ2-7	CASSEAGTTFTYEQYF
TRBV18	-	TRBJ2-7	CASSAGLSYEQYF
TRBV7-3	-	TRBJ2-1	CASSLTLIAGGPAEQFF
TRBV19	-	TRBJ2-7	CASSISSGEYEQYF
TRBV6-1	-	TRBJ2-5	CASSEGALVFETQYF
TRBV12-3/TRBV12-4	-	TRBJ1-1	CASGDTEAFF
TRBV29-1	-	TRBJ1-2	CSVDNYGYTF
TRBV29-1	-	TRBJ2-1	CSVEGGITYNEQFF
TRBV7-3	-	TRBJ2-6	CASSALPGFDGANVLTF
TRBV4-2	once	TRBJ2-1	CASSQVAGQAYNEQFF
TRBV11-2	-	TRBJ1-4	CASSLVSGLRDEKLFF
TRBV2	few	TRBJ1-2	CASSPLWPQDTNYGYTF
TRBV19	-	TRBJ2-7	CASERGQGSSYEQYF
TRBV5-5	-	TRBJ1-6	CASSSGAETSLHF
TRBV7-2	-	TRBJ2-2	CASSLVLATTGELFF
TRBV28	-	TRBJ1-4	CASSLGTAFGEKLFF
TRBV5-6	-	TRBJ2-5	CASSPGFRAETQYF
TRBV11-2	-	TRBJ1-1	CASSLESPAAGSNTEAFF
TRBV4-2	once	TRBJ2-3	CASSRGGVGDTQYF
TRBV5-4	once	TRBJ2-1	CASSLRDQDYNEQFF
TRBV28	once	TRBJ1-1	CASSLGGLLNTEAFF
TRBV2	-	TRBJ2-3	CASREKRRGTDTQYF